This TCR beta chain was identified in a study of cytomegalovirus exposure and HLA in healthy donors. The study's findings and limits: TCR beta chains numbering more than 150 were designated cytomegalovirus-associated.

Some clones are missing from TCRdb's copy, which holds only in-frame ones; the method was immunoSEQ multiplex PCR. This sample has about 180,000 clones; around nine tenths occur once, and the top ten carry approximately 1.5%. Points on this clone: Its antigen is still unknown.

V shed 0 bases, J shed 7 bases, and the junction held 3 bases outside the gene matches. This CDR3 is 15 amino acids long. Germline lookup yields CDR1 LGHNA and CDR2 YNFKEQ. This receptor was identified in a woman under 40 in good health and CMV-seronegative. Sequencing input: PBMCs. This chain links TRBV4-2 with TRBJ2-2; 9 bases fit TRBD1. The CDR3: CASSQEQGADGELFF. CDR3 nucleotides: TGTGCCAGCAGCCAAGAACAGGGGGCGGACGGGGAGCTGTTTTTT.